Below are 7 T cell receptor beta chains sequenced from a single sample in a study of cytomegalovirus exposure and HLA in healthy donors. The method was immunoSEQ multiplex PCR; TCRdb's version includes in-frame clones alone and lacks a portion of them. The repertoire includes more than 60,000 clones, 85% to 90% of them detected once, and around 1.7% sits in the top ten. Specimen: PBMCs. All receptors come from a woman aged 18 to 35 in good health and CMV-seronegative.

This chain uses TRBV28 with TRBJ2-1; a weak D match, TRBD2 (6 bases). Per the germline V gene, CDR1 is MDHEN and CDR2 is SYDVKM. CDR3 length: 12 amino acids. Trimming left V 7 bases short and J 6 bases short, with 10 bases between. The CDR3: CASNPSVNEQFF. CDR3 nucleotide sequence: TGTGCCAGCAATCCTAGCGTCAATGAGCAGTTCTTC.

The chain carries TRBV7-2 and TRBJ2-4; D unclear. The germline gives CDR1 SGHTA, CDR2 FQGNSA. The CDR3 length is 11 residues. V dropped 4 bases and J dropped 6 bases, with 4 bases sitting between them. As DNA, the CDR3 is TGTGCCAGCAGCTCACTAAACATTCAGTACTTC. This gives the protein CASSSLNIQYF. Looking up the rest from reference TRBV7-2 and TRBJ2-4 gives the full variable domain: GAGVSQSPSNKVTEKGKDVELRCDPISGHTALYWYRQSLGQGLEFLIYFQGNSAPDKSGLPSDRFSAERTGGSVSTLTIQRTQQEDSAVYLCASSSLNIQYFGAGTRLSVL.

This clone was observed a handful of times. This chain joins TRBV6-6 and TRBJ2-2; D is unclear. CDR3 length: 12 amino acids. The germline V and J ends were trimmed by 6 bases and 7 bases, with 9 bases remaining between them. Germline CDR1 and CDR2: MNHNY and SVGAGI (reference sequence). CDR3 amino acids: CASSRFDGELFF. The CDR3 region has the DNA TGTGCCAGCAGCAGATTCGACGGGGAGCTGTTTTTT.

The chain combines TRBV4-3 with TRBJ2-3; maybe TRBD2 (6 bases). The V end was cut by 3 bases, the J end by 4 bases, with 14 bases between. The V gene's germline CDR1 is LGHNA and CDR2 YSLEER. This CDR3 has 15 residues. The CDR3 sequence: CASSQGLTRADTQYF. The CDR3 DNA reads TGCGCCAGCAGCCAGGGACTTACCCGCGCAGATACGCAGTATTTT.

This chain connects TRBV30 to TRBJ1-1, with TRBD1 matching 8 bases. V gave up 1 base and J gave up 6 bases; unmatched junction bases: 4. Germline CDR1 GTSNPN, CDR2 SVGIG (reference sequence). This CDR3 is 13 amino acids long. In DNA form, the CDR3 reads TGTGCCTGGAGTGCCAGGGGGCCCGCTGAAGCTTTCTTT. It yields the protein CAWSARGPAEAFF.

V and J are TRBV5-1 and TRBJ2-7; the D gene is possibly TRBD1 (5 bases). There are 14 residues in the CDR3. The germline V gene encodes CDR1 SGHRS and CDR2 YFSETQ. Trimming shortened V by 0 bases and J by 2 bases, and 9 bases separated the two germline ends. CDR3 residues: CASSLEGVPYEQYF. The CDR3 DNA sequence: TGCGCCAGCAGCTTGGAAGGGGTACCCTACGAGCAGTACTTC.

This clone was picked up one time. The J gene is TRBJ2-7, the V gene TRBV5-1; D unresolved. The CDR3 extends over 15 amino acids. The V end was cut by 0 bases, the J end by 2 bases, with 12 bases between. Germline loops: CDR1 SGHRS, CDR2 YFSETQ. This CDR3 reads CASSLDVRVPYEQYF. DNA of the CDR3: TGCGCCAGCAGCTTGGACGTCCGGGTGCCCTACGAGCAGTACTTC.